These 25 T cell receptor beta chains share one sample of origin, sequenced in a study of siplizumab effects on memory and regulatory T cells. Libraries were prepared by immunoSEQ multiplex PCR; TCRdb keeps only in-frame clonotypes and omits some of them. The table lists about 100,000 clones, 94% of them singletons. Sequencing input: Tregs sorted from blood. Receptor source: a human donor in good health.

CDR3 sequence (DNA): TGTGCCAGTAGTAGGACTAGCGGGAACTCATGGGAGACCCAGTACTTC. Translation gives CASSRTSGNSWETQYF. This chain links TRBV19 with TRBJ2-5, with 12 bases identical to TRBD2. The CDR3 runs to 16 residues. In germline, CDR1 is LNHDA, CDR2 SQIVND (reference sequence). Trimming at V came to 4 bases and at J to 5 bases, leaving 8 bases not matched to a gene.

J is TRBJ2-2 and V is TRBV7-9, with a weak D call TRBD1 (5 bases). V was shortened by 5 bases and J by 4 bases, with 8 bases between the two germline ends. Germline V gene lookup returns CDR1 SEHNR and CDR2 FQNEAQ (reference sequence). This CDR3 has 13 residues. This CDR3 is CASSLQVTGELFF. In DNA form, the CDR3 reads TGTGCCAGCAGCCTACAGGTCACCGGGGAGCTGTTTTTT.

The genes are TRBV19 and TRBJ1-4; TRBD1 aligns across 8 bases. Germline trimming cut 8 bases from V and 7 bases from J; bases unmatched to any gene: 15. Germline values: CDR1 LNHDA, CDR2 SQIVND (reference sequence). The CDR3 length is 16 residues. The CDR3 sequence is CASRGTGLALSEKLFF. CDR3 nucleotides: TGTGCCAGTCGTGGGACAGGACTGGCTCTGAGTGAAAAACTGTTTTTT. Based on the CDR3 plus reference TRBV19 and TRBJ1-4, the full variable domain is DGGITQSPKYLFRKEGQNVTLSCEQNLNHDAMYWYRQDPGQGLRLIYYSQIVNDFQKGDIAEGYSVSREKKESFPLTVTSAQKNPTAFYLCASRGTGLALSEKLFFGSGTQLSVL.

This CDR3 reads CASSWGLTNYGYTF. CDR3 in DNA: TGTGCCAGCAGCTGGGGCTTGACTAACTATGGCTACACCTTC. The chain recombines TRBV6-5 with TRBJ1-2; weak D call: TRBD1 (5 bases). This CDR3 contains 14 residues. The V gene lost 6 bases and the J gene lost 0 bases, with 11 bases spanning the gap. CDR1 and CDR2 (germline): MNHEY, SVGAGI.

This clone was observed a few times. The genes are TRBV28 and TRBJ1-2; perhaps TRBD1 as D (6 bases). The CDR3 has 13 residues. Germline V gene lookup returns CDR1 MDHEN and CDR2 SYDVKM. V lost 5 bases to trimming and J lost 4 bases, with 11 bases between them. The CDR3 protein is CASSPRGFYGYTF. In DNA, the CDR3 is TGTGCCAGCAGTCCCAGGGGTTTCTATGGCTACACCTTC.

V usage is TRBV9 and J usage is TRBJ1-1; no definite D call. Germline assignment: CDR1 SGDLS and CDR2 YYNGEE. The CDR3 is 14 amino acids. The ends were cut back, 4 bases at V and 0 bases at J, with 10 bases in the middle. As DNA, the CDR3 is TGTGCCAGCAGCCCCCGCAGCATGAACACTGAAGCTTTCTTT. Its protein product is CASSPRSMNTEAFF.

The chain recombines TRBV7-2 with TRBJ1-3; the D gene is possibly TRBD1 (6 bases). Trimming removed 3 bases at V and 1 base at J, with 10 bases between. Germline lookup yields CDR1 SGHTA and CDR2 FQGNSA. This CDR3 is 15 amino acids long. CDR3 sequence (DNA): TGTGCCAGCAGCTTGGCCGGGACATCTGGAAACACCATATATTTT. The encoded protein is CASSLAGTSGNTIYF.

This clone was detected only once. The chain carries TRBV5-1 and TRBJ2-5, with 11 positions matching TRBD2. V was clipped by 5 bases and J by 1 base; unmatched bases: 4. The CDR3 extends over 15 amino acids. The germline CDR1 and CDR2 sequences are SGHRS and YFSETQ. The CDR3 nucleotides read TGCGCCAGCAGATCGGGACTAGCGGTCCAAGAGACCCAGTACTTC. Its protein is CASRSGLAVQETQYF.

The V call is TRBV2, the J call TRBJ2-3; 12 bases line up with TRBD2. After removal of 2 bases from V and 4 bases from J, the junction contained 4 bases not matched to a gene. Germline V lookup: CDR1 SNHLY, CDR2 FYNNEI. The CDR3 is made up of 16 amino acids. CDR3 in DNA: TGTGCCAGCAGTGAAATCCTAGCGGGAGGGGCAGATACGCAGTATTTT. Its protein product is CASSEILAGGADTQYF.

CDR3 in amino acids: CASSIERLAEETQYF. The CDR3 DNA reads TGTGCCAGTAGTATCGAGAGACTAGCGGAAGAGACCCAGTACTTC. The chain is built from TRBV19 and TRBJ2-5; 9 nucleotides align to TRBD2. V lost 3 bases, J lost 3 bases, and 5 bases stayed unmatched. This CDR3 region has 15 residues. The germline V gene encodes CDR1 LNHDA and CDR2 SQIVND (reference sequence).

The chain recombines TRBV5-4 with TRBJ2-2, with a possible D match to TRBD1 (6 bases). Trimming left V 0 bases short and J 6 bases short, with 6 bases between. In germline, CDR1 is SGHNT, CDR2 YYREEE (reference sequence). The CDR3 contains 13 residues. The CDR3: CASSLGGPGELFF. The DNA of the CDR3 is TGTGCCAGCAGCTTGGGGGGGCCCGGGGAGCTGTTTTTT.

DNA of the CDR3: TGTGCCAGCAGCCCCAGGCGCCCAATGACTAGCGGGAGGACGAGCTCCTACAATGAGCAGTTCTTC. Its protein product is CASSPRRPMTSGRTSSYNEQFF. The genes are TRBV14 and TRBJ2-1, with 13 bases aligning to TRBD2. Germline CDR1 is SGHDN and CDR2 is FVKESK. J was trimmed by 0 bases and V by 4 bases; bases with no gene match: 18. CDR3 size: 22 residues.

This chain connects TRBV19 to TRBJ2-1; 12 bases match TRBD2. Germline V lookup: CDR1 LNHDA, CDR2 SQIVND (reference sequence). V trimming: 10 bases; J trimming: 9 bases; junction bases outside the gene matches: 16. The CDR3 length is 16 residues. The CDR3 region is CATAWVWTSGMGEQFF. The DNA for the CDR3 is TGTGCCACTGCTTGGGTCTGGACTAGCGGGATGGGTGAGCAGTTCTTC.

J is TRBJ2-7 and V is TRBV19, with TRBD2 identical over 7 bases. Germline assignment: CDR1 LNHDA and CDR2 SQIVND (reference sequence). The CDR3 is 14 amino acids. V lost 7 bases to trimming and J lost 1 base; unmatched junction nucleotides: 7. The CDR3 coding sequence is TGTGCCAGTAACACGGGAGGTCCTTCCTACGAGCAGTACTTC. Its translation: CASNTGGPSYEQYF.

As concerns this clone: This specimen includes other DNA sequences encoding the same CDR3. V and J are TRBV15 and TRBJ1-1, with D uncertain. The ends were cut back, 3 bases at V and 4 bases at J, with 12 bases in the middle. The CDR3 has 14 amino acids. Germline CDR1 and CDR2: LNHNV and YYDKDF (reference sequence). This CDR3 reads CATSRGRRGTEAFF. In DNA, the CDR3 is TGTGCCACCAGCAGGGGCCGTCGGGGCACTGAAGCTTTCTTT.

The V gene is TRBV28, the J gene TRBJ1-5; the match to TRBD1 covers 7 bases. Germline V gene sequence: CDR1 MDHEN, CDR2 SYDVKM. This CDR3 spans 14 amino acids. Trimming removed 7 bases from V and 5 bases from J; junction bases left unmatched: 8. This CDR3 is CASMGTDNYQPQHF. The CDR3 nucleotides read TGTGCCAGCATGGGGACAGACAACTATCAGCCCCAGCATTTT.

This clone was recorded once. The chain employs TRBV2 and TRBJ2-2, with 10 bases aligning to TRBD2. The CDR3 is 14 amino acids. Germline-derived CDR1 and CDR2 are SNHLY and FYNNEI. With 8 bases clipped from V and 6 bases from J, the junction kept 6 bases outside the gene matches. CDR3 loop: CASQAGGPSGELFF. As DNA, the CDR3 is TGTGCCAGCCAAGCGGGAGGGCCTTCCGGGGAGCTGTTTTTT.

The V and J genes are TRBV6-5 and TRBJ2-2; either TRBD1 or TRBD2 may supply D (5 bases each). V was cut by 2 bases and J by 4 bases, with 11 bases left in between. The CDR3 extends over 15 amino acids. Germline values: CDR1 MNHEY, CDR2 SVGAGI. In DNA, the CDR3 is TGTGCCAGCAGTTACGGGGACCCCCGCACCGGGGAGCTGTTTTTT. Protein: CASSYGDPRTGELFF.

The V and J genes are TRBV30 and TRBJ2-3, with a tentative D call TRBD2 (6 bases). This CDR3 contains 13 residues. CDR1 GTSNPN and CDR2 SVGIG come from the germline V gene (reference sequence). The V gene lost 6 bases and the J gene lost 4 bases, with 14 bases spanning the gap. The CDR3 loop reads CACSRDSADTQYF. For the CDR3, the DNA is TGTGCCTGTTCCCGGGACTCAGCAGATACGCAGTATTTT.

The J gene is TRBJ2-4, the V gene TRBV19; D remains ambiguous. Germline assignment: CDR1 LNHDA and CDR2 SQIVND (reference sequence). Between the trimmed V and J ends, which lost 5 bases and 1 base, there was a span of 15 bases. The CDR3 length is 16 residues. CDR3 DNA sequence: TGTGCCAGTAGTGGGCAGGATTTTACGGCCAAAAACATTCAGTACTTC. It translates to CASSGQDFTAKNIQYF. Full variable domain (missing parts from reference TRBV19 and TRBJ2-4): DGGITQSPKYLFRKEGQNVTLSCEQNLNHDAMYWYRQDPGQGLRLIYYSQIVNDFQKGDIAEGYSVSREKKESFPLTVTSAQKNPTAFYLCASSGQDFTAKNIQYFGAGTRLSVL.

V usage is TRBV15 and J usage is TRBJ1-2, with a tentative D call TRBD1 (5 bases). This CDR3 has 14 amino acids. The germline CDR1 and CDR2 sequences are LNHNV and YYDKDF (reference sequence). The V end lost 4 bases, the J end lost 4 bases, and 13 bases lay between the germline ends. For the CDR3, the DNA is TGTGCCACCAGCAAATTCGACAGACTCTATGGCTACACCTTC. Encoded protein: CATSKFDRLYGYTF.

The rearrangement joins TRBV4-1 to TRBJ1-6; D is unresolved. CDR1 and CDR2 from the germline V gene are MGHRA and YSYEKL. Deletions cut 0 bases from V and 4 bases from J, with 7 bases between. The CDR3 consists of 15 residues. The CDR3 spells CASSQDRGYNSPLHF. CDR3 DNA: TGCGCCAGCAGCCAAGATCGAGGATATAATTCACCCCTCCACTTT.

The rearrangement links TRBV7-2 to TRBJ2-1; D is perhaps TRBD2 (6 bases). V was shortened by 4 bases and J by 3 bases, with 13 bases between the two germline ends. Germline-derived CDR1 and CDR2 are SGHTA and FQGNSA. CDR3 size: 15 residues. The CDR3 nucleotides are TGTGCCAGCAGCTCCCGGGACTTCAGCTACAATGAGCAGTTCTTC. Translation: CASSSRDFSYNEQFF.

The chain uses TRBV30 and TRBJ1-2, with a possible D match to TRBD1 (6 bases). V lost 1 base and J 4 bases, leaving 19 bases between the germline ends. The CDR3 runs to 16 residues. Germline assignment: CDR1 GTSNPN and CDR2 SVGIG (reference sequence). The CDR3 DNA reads TGTGCCTGGAGTGCCCCAAGGGGGGGGGTTTTCTATGGCTACACCTTC. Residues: CAWSAPRGGVFYGYTF.

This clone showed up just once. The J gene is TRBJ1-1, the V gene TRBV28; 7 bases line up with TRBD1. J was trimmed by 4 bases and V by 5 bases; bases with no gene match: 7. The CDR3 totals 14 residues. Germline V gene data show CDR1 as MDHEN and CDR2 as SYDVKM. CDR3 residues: CASSIRGVSTEAFF. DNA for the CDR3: TGTGCCAGCAGTATCAGGGGGGTGAGCACTGAAGCTTTCTTT. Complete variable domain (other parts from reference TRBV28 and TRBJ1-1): DVKVTQSSRYLVKRTGEKVFLECVQDMDHENMFWYRQDPGLGLRLIYFSYDVKMKEKGDIPEGYSVSREKKERFSLILESASTNQTSMYLCASSIRGVSTEAFFGQGTRLTVV.